A single sample is the source of the 28 T cell receptor beta chains below, sequenced in a study of T cell responses to AZD1222 COVID-19 vaccine. The assay was immunoSEQ multiplex PCR, and TCRdb's table has in-frame clones only and misses some. There are about 26,000 clones in the sample; 88% occur only once, and about 2.5% lies in the top ten. This specimen was peripheral blood, taken 28 days after the second AZD1222 dose. The receptors were gathered from an adult who received the AZD1222 COVID-19 vaccine.

The chain carries TRBV2 and TRBJ1-5; TRBD1 matches at 7 bases. Germline V CDR1 and CDR2: SNHLY, FYNNEI. The V and J ends lost 5 bases and 6 bases, in that order; junction bases with no gene match: 7. There are 14 residues in the CDR3. The CDR3 DNA reads TGTGCCAGCAGTCCCGGACAGGCCAGTCAGCCCCAGCATTTT. Translating it yields CASSPGQASQPQHF.

The gene calls are TRBV6-1 and TRBJ2-3; 13 bases align to TRBD2. After removal of 4 bases from V and 4 bases from J, the junction contained 8 bases not matched to a gene. CDR1 is MNHNS, CDR2 SASEGT, per germline. The CDR3 is made up of 17 amino acids. CDR3 nucleotides: TGTGCCAGCAGTGTAACTAGCGGGGGGGCATGGGCAGATACGCAGTATTTT. This sequence encodes CASSVTSGGAWADTQYF.

The chain is built from TRBV19 and TRBJ2-3, with D perhaps assigned TRBD1 or TRBD2 (5 bases each). CDR3 length equals 14 residues. Germline CDR1 LNHDA, CDR2 SQIVND (reference sequence). V lost 5 bases, J lost 4 bases, and 13 bases lay in between. CDR3 bases: TGTGCCAGTAGTTGGGGGACCACGGCAGATACGCAGTATTTT. This codes for CASSWGTTADTQYF.

The V and J genes are TRBV29-1 and TRBJ1-1; tentatively, D is TRBD1 (5 bases). Germline CDR1 and CDR2: SQVTM and ANQGSEA. This CDR3 has 14 residues. The germline V and J ends were trimmed by 6 bases and 0 bases, with 14 bases remaining between them. CDR3 nucleotide sequence: TGCAGCGTAGAGAGACAGCACCTGAACACTGAAGCTTTCTTT. Translating it yields CSVERQHLNTEAFF.

The chain uses TRBV6-5 and TRBJ2-1, with D perhaps given as TRBD1 or TRBD2 (5 bases each). Germline V gene sequence: CDR1 MNHEY, CDR2 SVGAGI. Trimming took off 6 bases at V and 8 bases at J, with 14 bases between the two ends. The CDR3 is 13 residues long. CDR3 nucleotide sequence: TGTGCCAGCAGCCAGGCAGGGAGCGATGAGCAGTTCTTC. Its translation: CASSQAGSDEQFF.

The sample holds one count of this clone. The chain employs TRBV5-4 and TRBJ2-5, with D possibly matching TRBD1 (6 bases). The CDR3 has 15 residues. Looked up from germline, CDR1 is SGHNT and CDR2 is YYREEE (reference sequence). The germline V and J ends were trimmed by 4 bases and 5 bases, with 18 bases remaining between them. The DNA for the CDR3 is TGTGCCAGCAGCACGGGACATATTCCACGGGAGACCCAGTACTTC. Its translation: CASSTGHIPRETQYF. The complete variable domain, with remaining parts taken from reference TRBV5-4 and TRBJ2-5, reads ETGVTQSPTHLIKTRGQQVTLRCSSQSGHNTVSWYQQALGQGPQFIFQYYREEENGRGNFPPRFSGLQFPNYSSELNVNALELDDSALYLCASSTGHIPRETQYFGPGTRLLVL.

The CDR3 loop reads CASSISGGQGIYGYTF. CDR3 coding DNA: TGTGCCAGTAGTATCTCAGGGGGACAGGGGATCTATGGCTACACCTTC. This chain links TRBV19 with TRBJ1-2, with TRBD1 matching 10 bases. The junction had 8 bases not matched to a gene; V was cut back by 3 bases and J by 4 bases. This CDR3 region has 16 residues. CDR1 and CDR2 (germline): LNHDA, SQIVND (reference sequence).

The CDR3 reads CASSPRTGGSYGYTF. As DNA, the CDR3 is TGTGCCAGCTCACCGAGGACAGGGGGCAGCTATGGCTACACCTTC. The chain joins TRBV18 to TRBJ1-2; 11 positions agree with TRBD1. This CDR3 contains 15 residues. CDR1 and CDR2 from the germline V gene are KGHSH and LQKENI. V trimming: 3 bases; J trimming: 4 bases; junction bases outside the gene matches: 4.

V and J are TRBV6-5 and TRBJ2-1; TRBD2 is a possible D gene (6 bases). Germline V gene lookup returns CDR1 MNHEY and CDR2 SVGAGI. The ends were cut back, 7 bases at V and 7 bases at J, with 14 bases in the middle. The CDR3 runs to 13 residues. CDR3 DNA sequence: TGTGCCAGCAAATACGGGGGTTCTAATGAGCAGTTCTTC. Protein product: CASKYGGSNEQFF.

Points on this clone: The same CDR3 arises from other DNA sequences in this sample as well. J is TRBJ2-3 and V is TRBV18; D remains unclear. The CDR3 consists of 13 residues. Germline CDR1 and CDR2: KGHSH and LQKENI. With 2 bases removed from V and 0 bases from J, the gap between germline ends came to 3 bases. Written as DNA, the CDR3 is TGTGCCAGCTCACCAGCCAGCACAGATACGCAGTATTTT. It specifies CASSPASTDTQYF.

This clone was recorded a few times. The chain uses TRBV7-9 and TRBJ2-7; D may correspond to TRBD1 or TRBD2 (6 bases each). Germline values: CDR1 SEHNR, CDR2 FQNEAQ (reference sequence). Trimming removed 5 bases from V and 6 bases from J, with 23 bases in between. The CDR3 runs 16 residues. CDR3: CASSLLAWGASVEQYF. The DNA of the CDR3 is TGTGCCAGCAGCCTCCTAGCCTGGGGGGCCTCTGTCGAGCAGTACTTC. Supplemented by reference TRBV7-9 and TRBJ2-7, the full variable domain reads DTGVSQNPRHKITKRGQNVTFRCDPISEHNRLYWYRQTLGQGPEFLTYFQNEAQLEKSRLLSDRFSAERPKGSFSTLEIQRTEQGDSAMYLCASSLLAWGASVEQYFGPGTRLTVT.

In DNA form, the CDR3 reads TGTGCCAGCTCACCTTTGGGGGGACAGGAGGGCGAGCAGTACTTC. It encodes CASSPLGGQEGEQYF. This chain joins TRBV18 and TRBJ2-7, with 8 bases lining up with TRBD1. Germline assignment: CDR1 KGHSH and CDR2 LQKENI. J gave up 6 bases and V 3 bases, and 10 bases lay outside the gene matches. This CDR3 region has 15 residues.

The V gene is TRBV6-5, the J gene TRBJ1-5; D unresolved. CDR3 length: 14 residues. V was pared by 5 bases and J by 9 bases, with 17 bases between. Per the germline V gene, CDR1 is MNHEY and CDR2 is SVGAGI. The CDR3 sequence: CASSTTQTRGPQHF. The CDR3 DNA follows: TGTGCCAGCAGTACAACCCAGACCCGGGGGCCCCAGCATTTT.

The chain combines TRBV4-2 with TRBJ1-1, with TRBD1 as a possible D gene (6 bases). Trimming left V 4 bases short and J 1 base short, with 13 bases between. The V gene's germline CDR1 is LGHNA and CDR2 YNFKEQ. The CDR3 has 15 residues. The CDR3 sequence is CASSRLGTQNTEAFF. CDR3 bases: TGTGCCAGCAGCCGACTCGGGACACAGAACACTGAAGCTTTCTTT.

This clone has only a few counts. This chain joins TRBV19 and TRBJ1-2; TRBD1 matches 11 bases. Looked up from germline, CDR1 is LNHDA and CDR2 is SQIVND (reference sequence). Trimming removed 9 bases from V and 3 bases from J; junction bases left unmatched: 3. The CDR3 is 13 residues long. CDR3: CASRDRGYYGYTF. CDR3 bases: TGTGCCAGCAGGGACAGGGGGTACTATGGCTACACCTTC.

This clone has only a few counts. V gene TRBV7-9 combines with J gene TRBJ2-1, with a possible D match to TRBD1 (6 bases). V was shortened by 0 bases and J by 7 bases, with 10 bases between the two germline ends. Looked up from germline, CDR1 is SEHNR and CDR2 is FQNEAQ (reference sequence). The CDR3 is 14 amino acids. In DNA form, the CDR3 reads TGTGCCAGCAGCTTAGCGACACAGGGTAATGAGCAGTTCTTC. Translating gives CASSLATQGNEQFF.

The chain couples TRBV28 to TRBJ2-7; weak D call: TRBD1 (6 bases). This CDR3 has 12 amino acids. Trimming took 7 bases from V and 9 from J, leaving 16 bases between them. Per the germline V gene, CDR1 is MDHEN and CDR2 is SYDVKM. Here the CDR3 reads CASTDHLRGQYF. CDR3 sequence (DNA): TGTGCCAGCACCGACCACCTCAGGGGGCAGTACTTC.

The V call is TRBV28, the J call TRBJ1-2; D not resolved. The CDR3 covers 13 residues. CDR1 is MDHEN and CDR2 is SYDVKM in the germline V gene. V was clipped by 5 bases and J by 3 bases, with 10 bases between them. The CDR3 coding sequence is TGTGCCAGCAGTCCTCAGGCAGACTATGGCTACACCTTC. Translating it yields CASSPQADYGYTF.

The J gene is TRBJ2-7, the V gene TRBV12-3 or TRBV12-4, with D uncertain. Trimming shortened V by 3 bases and J by 7 bases, and 10 bases separated the two germline ends. The CDR3 extends over 12 amino acids. CDR3 DNA: TGTGCCAGCAGTTTCCACGTGGGAGAGCAGTACTTC. This sequence encodes CASSFHVGEQYF.

This clone was counted once. The genes are TRBV18 and TRBJ1-3; maybe TRBD1 (6 bases). Germline V lookup: CDR1 KGHSH, CDR2 LQKENI. V was clipped by 2 bases and J by 3 bases, with 11 bases between them. The CDR3 is made up of 15 amino acids. This CDR3 reads CASSPSGGYGNTIYF. In DNA form, the CDR3 reads TGTGCCAGCTCACCAAGCGGGGGCTATGGAAACACCATATATTTT.

The J gene is TRBJ1-1, the V gene TRBV11-2; D is ambiguous. The germline CDR1 and CDR2 sequences are SGHAT and FQNNGV. The CDR3 totals 14 residues. Trimming took off 3 bases at V and 4 bases at J, with 12 bases between the two ends. The CDR3 nucleotides read TGTGCCAGCAGCTTTGACCCCAGGAGCACTGAAGCTTTCTTT. The encoded protein is CASSFDPRSTEAFF.

This clone was observed once. This sequence joins TRBV5-1 and TRBJ1-1; maybe TRBD1 (5 bases). The CDR3 extends over 13 amino acids. From germline, CDR1 is SGHRS and CDR2 YFSETQ. Trimming left V 4 bases short and J 5 bases short, with 12 bases between. The CDR3 DNA follows: TGCGCCAGCAGCCCTCTTGGGGGGACTGAAGCTTTCTTT. It yields the protein CASSPLGGTEAFF.

CDR3 in DNA: TGCGCCAGCAGCGCGGATAGTCAGGCGTCGAGTGAGCAGTACTTC. Translating it yields CASSADSQASSEQYF. The V gene is TRBV5-1, the J gene TRBJ2-7; D gene uncertain. V lost 4 bases and J 7 bases, leaving 21 bases between the germline ends. The CDR3 has 15 residues. CDR1 is SGHRS, CDR2 YFSETQ, per germline. Variable domain in full (rest from reference TRBV5-1 and TRBJ2-7): KAGVTQTPRYLIKTRGQQVTLSCSPISGHRSVSWYQQTPGQGLQFLFEYFSETQRNKGNFPGRFSGRQFSNSRSEMNVSTLELGDSALYLCASSADSQASSEQYFGPGTRLTVT.

The V and J genes are TRBV2 and TRBJ2-1; 7 bases agree with TRBD1. The CDR3 is 13 amino acids. V shed 6 bases, J shed 6 bases, and the junction held 5 bases outside the gene matches. Germline CDR1 SNHLY, CDR2 FYNNEI. The CDR3 is CASRTDRTNEQFF. DNA for the CDR3: TGTGCCAGCAGGACGGACAGGACCAATGAGCAGTTCTTC.

J is TRBJ1-6 and V is TRBV28, with TRBD1 identical over 7 bases. CDR1 is MDHEN, CDR2 SYDVKM, per germline. J lost 9 bases, V lost 6 bases, and 8 bases had no gene match. The CDR3 is made up of 14 amino acids. This CDR3 is CASSFRGDSSPLHF. The CDR3 DNA reads as TGTGCCAGCAGCTTCCGGGGGGACAGTTCACCCCTCCACTTT.

The chain joins TRBV18 to TRBJ2-3, with D unclear. The CDR3 covers 14 residues. V was pared by 0 bases and J by 1 base, with 5 bases between. The germline gives CDR1 KGHSH, CDR2 LQKENI. In DNA, the CDR3 is TGTGCCAGCTCACCACCGGGCGGCACAGATACGCAGTATTTT. Amino acids: CASSPPGGTDTQYF.

The V and J genes are TRBV19 and TRBJ1-3; 7 nucleotides align to TRBD1. This CDR3 comprises 16 residues. Germline V gene data show CDR1 as LNHDA and CDR2 as SQIVND (reference sequence). Unmatched junction bases numbered 7, after V lost 3 bases and J lost 2 bases. The DNA of the CDR3 is TGTGCCAGTAGTATCTCTCGGACAGGTCCTGGAAACACCATATATTTT. It translates to CASSISRTGPGNTIYF.

The V gene is TRBV5-1, the J gene TRBJ2-1, with TRBD2 matching over 11 bases. V lost 4 bases, J lost 0 bases, and 0 bases stayed unmatched. The CDR3 spans 15 residues. In germline, CDR1 is SGHRS, CDR2 YFSETQ. CDR3 nucleotides: TGCGCCAGCAGCACTAGCGGGGGCTCCTACAATGAGCAGTTCTTC. Encoded protein: CASSTSGGSYNEQFF.